This entry concerns a single T cell receptor beta chain. Germline CDR1 and CDR2: GTSNPN and SVGIG (reference sequence). Trimming stripped 4 bases from V and 2 bases from J, with 3 bases between. The length of the CDR3 is 11 residues. Original analysis: For nucleated cells, counts were estimated from reference gene primer amplification. Method: immunoSEQ multiplex PCR; TCRdb's copy keeps in-frame clones and lacks some. V and J calls and clone size are as listed in that table; D and trimming were resolved from the DNA. Among under 75,000 clones listed, over 70% were seen once. This entry comes from a study of blood T cell repertoires in COVID-19. Study details: Material from acute and convalescent COVID-19 was sourced from the United States, Italy and Spain. The analysed material was cDNA or gDNA that came from T cells, B-cell-depleted T cells, or PBMCs.

This rearrangement joins TRBV30 to TRBJ2-1; D remains ambiguous. This TCR derives from a woman aged 45-60 years with active or convalescent COVID-19. The specimen was peripheral blood. The CDR3 DNA is TGTGCCTGGACCACCTACAATGAGCAGTTCTTC. Residues: CAWTTYNEQFF.